The T cell receptor (beta chain) under discussion was sequenced for a study of T cell clonotyping in hematopoietic cell transplantation. Findings and limits, study-wide: Recipient TCR diversity dropped after transplant; expanded clonotypes rose from day 30 to 180. Few recipient clonotypes overlapped donors; over 97% were de novo at given depth.

Concerning this clone itself: Antigen: not known.

CDR1 and CDR2 from the germline V gene are MNHNS and SASEGT. This CDR3 is 13 amino acids long. Trimming removed 4 bases at V and 3 bases at J, with 6 bases between. Here immunoSEQ multiplex PCR was the method, and the copy in TCRdb shows in-frame clones only, minus some. The repertoire has around 40,000 clones, roughly 95% of them found once; the top ten carry about 1.5%. As to time point: recipient sample about 28 days before transplant, after cytoreduction. The V and J genes are TRBV6-1 and TRBJ2-2; a weak D match, TRBD2 (6 bases). The TCR originated in a man aged 35-49 years with chronic myeloid leukemia. Some clones in this sample may be carry-over from other donors' samples. The sequencing used peripheral blood mononuclear cells, collected before stem cell transplant. The CDR3, as DNA: TGTGCCAGCAGTGGGGGGGACACCGGGGAGCTGTTTTTT. This gives the protein CASSGGDTGELFF.